Presented here are 31 T cell receptor beta chains from one specimen sequenced in a study of response to subunit inactivated influenza vaccine. Via MiXCR, TCRdb re-called the RT-PCR reads, giving one row per CDR3 protein. The sample yields approximately 730,000 distinct CDR3 sequences, 11% to 15% seen once. The starting material was PBMCs from blood, obtained less than 15 days before vaccination. These receptors were taken from a man in his forties or fifties who received an inactivated influenza vaccine.

This clonotype was counted at least ten times. This chain connects TRBV12-3 or TRBV12-4 to TRBJ1-1, with a tentative D call TRBD1 (5 bases). The V and J ends lost 1 base and 0 bases respectively, with 12 bases between them. This CDR3 comprises 16 residues. The CDR3 bases are TGTGCCAGCAGTTTAGGAGGGGCGCAGATGAACACTGAAGCTTTCTTT. Its translation is CASSLGGAQMNTEAFF.

This sequence joins TRBV25-1 and TRBJ2-3; possibly TRBD1 for D (5 bases). The V gene lost 7 bases and the J gene lost 8 bases, with 10 bases spanning the gap. Germline loops: CDR1 MGHDK, CDR2 SYGVNS. The CDR3 spans 11 residues. In DNA, the CDR3 is TGTGCCAGCATAGGGGTTGGTACGCAGTATTTT. Its protein is CASIGVGTQYF.

This rearrangement joins TRBV5-4 to TRBJ2-7, with a tentative D call TRBD2 (7 bases). This CDR3 spans 13 amino acids. CDR1 and CDR2 (germline): SGHNT, YYREEE (reference sequence). V was cut by 7 bases and J by 5 bases, with 16 bases left in between. Here the CDR3 DNA reads TGTGCCAGCTGCCGAGGGGGGGAGAACGAGCAGTACTTC. Residues: CASCRGGENEQYF.

A few counts support this clonotype. The genes are TRBV12-3 or TRBV12-4 and TRBJ2-7, with TRBD2 identical over 7 bases. The length of the CDR3 is 17 residues. V lost 4 bases to trimming and J lost 2 bases; unmatched junction nucleotides: 14. For the CDR3, the DNA is TGTGCCAGCAGTTATGGCCGTGGGGAGGGGTTACCCTACGAGCAGTACTTC. Amino acid sequence: CASSYGRGEGLPYEQYF.

This clonotype was found many times. The chain uses TRBV18 and TRBJ1-3; D gene uncertain. Germline loops: CDR1 KGHSH, CDR2 LQKENI. The CDR3 is 14 amino acids. V gave up 8 bases and J gave up 0 bases, with 11 bases separating them. The CDR3 spells CASSPRDSGNTIYF. In DNA, the CDR3 is TGTGCCAGCAGCCCACGGGACTCTGGAAACACCATATATTTT.

This clonotype was detected many times. This rearrangement joins TRBV6-2 or TRBV6-3 to TRBJ1-6, with no clear D. The CDR3 runs to 13 residues. CDR1 and CDR2 from the germline V gene are MNHEY and SVGEGT. The V gene lost 5 bases and the J gene lost 7 bases, with 9 bases spanning the gap. CDR3: CASSRQENSPLHF. Written as DNA, the CDR3 is TGTGCCAGCAGTCGGCAGGAAAATTCACCCCTCCACTTT.

This clonotype has just a few counts. This chain uses TRBV24-1 with TRBJ2-2, with 7 bases aligning to TRBD2. The CDR3 has 17 amino acids. The germline V gene has CDR1 KGHDR and CDR2 SFDVKD. V dropped 1 base and J dropped 0; count of bases not matched to a gene: 4. The CDR3 coding sequence is TGTGCCACCAGTGATTTATCCGCGGGAGCGAACACCGGGGAGCTGTTTTTT. It is translated as CATSDLSAGANTGELFF.

This clonotype occurred a few times. This chain links TRBV7-2 with TRBJ2-7; D gene unclear. V shed 2 bases and J shed 2 bases, with 13 bases lying between them. Germline V CDR1 and CDR2: SGHTA, FQGNSA. The CDR3 spans 15 residues. CDR3 coding DNA: TGTGCCAGCAGCTTAAGTGGAGCGACGGCCTACGAGCAGTACTTC. Translation: CASSLSGATAYEQYF.

This clonotype turned up a few times. This sequence joins TRBV11-1 and TRBJ2-1, with 13 bases aligning to TRBD2. This CDR3 is built from 20 residues. The germline CDR1 and CDR2 sequences are SGHAT and FQDESV (reference sequence). J lost 9 bases, V lost 5 bases, and 22 bases had no gene match. This chain's CDR3 is CASSPRTSGRRRGLVGEQFF. Written as DNA, the CDR3 is TGTGCCAGCAGCCCCCGGACTAGCGGGAGAAGGAGAGGTCTGGTCGGTGAGCAGTTCTTC.

The V call is TRBV6-2 or TRBV6-3, the J call TRBJ2-5, with D uncertain. The CDR3 is 15 amino acids. CDR1 and CDR2 from the germline V gene are MNHEY and SVGEGT. Trimming removed 4 bases at V and 0 bases at J, with 12 bases between. Here the CDR3 reads CASSSTDRHQETQYF. In DNA, the CDR3 is TGTGCCAGCAGTTCGACGGACCGCCACCAAGAGACCCAGTACTTC.

This clonotype was observed a few times. The V gene is TRBV5-1, the J gene TRBJ2-1, with 10 bases aligning to TRBD2. Per the germline V gene, CDR1 is SGHRS and CDR2 is YFSETQ. The CDR3 has 14 amino acids. V gave up 1 base and J gave up 9 bases; unmatched junction bases: 4. The CDR3 region has the DNA TGCGCCAGCAGCTTGAAGTCTAGCGGGGGTGAGCAGTTCTTC. Translating gives CASSLKSSGGEQFF.

Only a few counts were recorded for this clonotype. The chain couples TRBV7-9 to TRBJ2-7, with 10 bases fitting TRBD2. V trimming: 5 bases; J trimming: 4 bases; junction bases outside the gene matches: 8. The CDR3 runs to 15 residues. Germline V gene data show CDR1 as SEHNR and CDR2 as FQNEAQ (reference sequence). CDR3 residues: CASSPKREGGYEQYF. As DNA, the CDR3 is TGTGCCAGCAGCCCAAAGCGGGAGGGCGGGTACGAGCAGTACTTC.

This clonotype was counted only a few times. V is TRBV12-3 or TRBV12-4 and J is TRBJ2-2; D possibly corresponds to TRBD1 (6 bases). The CDR3 has 13 residues. V lost 5 bases and J 7 bases, leaving 11 bases between the germline ends. The CDR3 loop reads CASSPQGHGELFF. The CDR3 nucleotides are TGTGCCAGCAGTCCACAGGGTCACGGGGAGCTGTTTTTT.

The chain links TRBV28 to TRBJ1-6, with TRBD1 matching over 8 bases. Germline assignment: CDR1 MDHEN and CDR2 SYDVKM. The CDR3 is 16 amino acids. With 4 bases clipped from V and 4 bases from J, the junction kept 6 bases outside the gene matches. This chain's CDR3 is CASSSSGGSYNSPLHF. In nucleotides, the CDR3 is TGTGCCAGCAGTTCCTCAGGGGGCTCGTATAATTCACCCCTCCACTTT.

This clonotype occurred many times. The chain links TRBV15 to TRBJ2-5; TRBD1 aligns across 8 bases. The V and J ends lost 4 bases and 4 bases, in that order; junction bases with no gene match: 11. Germline CDR1 is LNHNV and CDR2 is YYDKDF (reference sequence). There are 16 residues in the CDR3. This CDR3 reads CATSKDRGERGETQYF. The CDR3 DNA follows: TGTGCCACCAGCAAAGACAGGGGTGAGAGAGGAGAGACCCAGTACTTC.

J is TRBJ2-1 and V is TRBV7-9; D may correspond to TRBD1 or TRBD2 (5 bases each). Germline assignment: CDR1 SEHNR and CDR2 FQNEAQ (reference sequence). This CDR3 has 16 residues. Trimming stripped 4 bases from V and 3 bases from J, with 16 bases between. DNA of the CDR3: TGTGCCAGCAGCTCTTTTGGGACGATCCTCTACAATGAGCAGTTCTTC. Its translation: CASSSFGTILYNEQFF.

Worth noting for this clonotype: Given a much more abundant clone one base away, this may be a read error. The rearrangement uses TRBV5-1 and TRBJ1-1, with D tentatively TRBD1 (6 bases). Per germline, CDR1 SGHRS and CDR2 YFSETQ. The CDR3 spans 15 residues. The CDR3 region has the DNA TGCGCCAGCAGACAGCTAACGCAGGGGAACACTGAAGCTTTATTT. It encodes CASRQLTQGNTEALF.

This clonotype was seen more than once but under ten times. V is TRBV29-1 and J is TRBJ2-1; D not certain. This CDR3 comprises 11 residues. The germline V gene has CDR1 SQVTM and CDR2 ANQGSEA. Trimming took 5 bases from V and 4 from J, leaving 6 bases between them. The CDR3: CSVNPYNEQFF. CDR3 DNA sequence: TGCAGCGTTAACCCGTACAATGAGCAGTTCTTC.

This clonotype was detected many times. The genes are TRBV12-3 or TRBV12-4 and TRBJ2-1, with TRBD2 identical over 11 bases. The CDR3 is 14 residues long. J lost 8 bases, V lost 5 bases, and 5 bases had no gene match. CDR3 residues: CASSTGTSGHEQFF. CDR3 sequence (DNA): TGTGCCAGCAGTACCGGGACTAGCGGCCATGAGCAGTTCTTC.

This chain joins TRBV6-5 and TRBJ2-2; 11 bases are shared with TRBD2. CDR1 and CDR2 (germline): MNHEY, SVGAGI. Germline trimming cut 2 bases from V and 7 bases from J; bases unmatched to any gene: 3. The CDR3 contains 15 residues. For the CDR3, the DNA is TGTGCCAGCAGTTACGTAGCGGGGGGGATCGGGGAGCTGTTTTTT. It codes for CASSYVAGGIGELFF.

This clonotype was counted between two and nine times. This chain connects TRBV7-9 to TRBJ2-2; TRBD2 is a possible D gene (6 bases). V lost 2 bases and J 9 bases, leaving 7 bases between the germline ends. There are 12 residues in the CDR3. Germline CDR1 reads SEHNR; CDR2 reads FQNEAQ (reference sequence). CDR3 DNA: TGTGCCAGCAGCTTACTAGCGCGGGAGCTGTTTTTT. Translated, it gives CASSLLARELFF.

This clonotype has more than one count but fewer than ten. The chain has TRBV6-2 or TRBV6-3 and TRBJ2-1; D is possibly TRBD2 (6 bases). V gave up 6 bases and J gave up 0 bases, with 9 bases separating them. This CDR3 spans 14 amino acids. Germline-derived CDR1 and CDR2 are MNHEY and SVGEGT. CDR3 sequence: CASRPGLSYNEQFF. The DNA for the CDR3 is TGTGCCAGCAGACCGGGACTCTCCTACAATGAGCAGTTCTTC.

This clonotype was counted only a few times. The V and J genes are TRBV20-1 and TRBJ1-5; D is unclear. V lost 2 bases, J lost 0 bases, and 5 bases lay in between. The length of the CDR3 is 13 residues. Per germline, CDR1 DFQATT and CDR2 SNEGSKA (reference sequence). As DNA, the CDR3 is TGCAGTGCTAGAAGATATAGCAATCAGCCCCAGCATTTT. Its translation: CSARRYSNQPQHF.

This clonotype appeared a few times. This sequence joins TRBV20-1 and TRBJ2-1; 14 positions match TRBD2. The junction had 15 bases not matched to a gene; V was cut back by 6 bases and J by 8 bases. CDR1 DFQATT and CDR2 SNEGSKA come from the germline V gene (reference sequence). The CDR3 consists of 17 residues. The CDR3 loop is CSASGLAGVRGWDEQFF. Written as DNA, the CDR3 is TGCAGTGCGTCGGGACTAGCGGGAGTACGGGGATGGGATGAGCAGTTCTTC.

V gene TRBV10-3 combines with J gene TRBJ2-2, with no clear D. V shed 3 bases and J shed 1 base, with 3 bases lying between them. The CDR3 length is 13 residues. Germline lookup yields CDR1 ENHRY and CDR2 SYGVKD. The CDR3 sequence: CAISERNTGELFF. The DNA of the CDR3 is TGTGCCATCAGTGAACGGAACACCGGGGAGCTGTTTTTT.

A few counts support this clonotype. This chain connects TRBV12-3 or TRBV12-4 to TRBJ2-7; 9 bases align to TRBD2. CDR3 length equals 15 residues. V lost 5 bases to trimming and J lost 2 bases; unmatched junction nucleotides: 7. DNA of the CDR3: TGTGCCAGCAGTCCACGGACTAGCGTAACCTACGAGCAGTACTTC. Encoded protein: CASSPRTSVTYEQYF.

The chain couples TRBV20-1 to TRBJ2-3; no reliable D call. CDR1 is DFQATT, CDR2 SNEGSKA, per germline (reference sequence). The CDR3 has 13 residues. Trimming took off 1 base at V and 2 bases at J, with 7 bases between the two ends. The CDR3 spells CSARVQNTDTQYF. CDR3 nucleotides: TGCAGTGCTAGAGTTCAGAACACAGATACGCAGTATTTT.

This clonotype was found a few times. V and J are TRBV20-1 and TRBJ2-3, with 9 bases fitting TRBD1. This CDR3 is built from 16 residues. Germline CDR1 and CDR2: DFQATT and SNEGSKA (reference sequence). Unmatched junction bases numbered 10, after V lost 2 bases and J lost 4 bases. The CDR3 loop is CSARTIGTGWPDTQYF. CDR3 nucleotide sequence: TGCAGTGCTAGAACCATCGGGACAGGGTGGCCAGATACGCAGTATTTT.

The V call is TRBV9, the J call TRBJ1-2, with 8 nucleotides matching TRBD1. The V gene end was trimmed by 5 bases and the J gene end by 0 bases; junction bases not matched to a gene: 6. Germline values: CDR1 SGDLS, CDR2 YYNGEE. The CDR3 extends over 15 amino acids. CDR3 in DNA: TGTGCCAGCAGTCCGGACAGGGTTGCTAACTATGGCTACACCTTC. The encoded protein is CASSPDRVANYGYTF.

This clonotype appeared many times. This chain uses TRBV5-1 with TRBJ1-5, with a weak D call TRBD1 (6 bases). Germline CDR1 reads SGHRS; CDR2 reads YFSETQ. This CDR3 has 15 amino acids. Deletions cut 3 bases from V and 9 bases from J, with 19 bases between. The chain's CDR3 is CASSSPGHGPWPQHF. CDR3 nucleotide sequence: TGCGCCAGCAGCTCCCCGGGACACGGACCGTGGCCCCAGCATTTT.

This clonotype was recorded a few times. This rearrangement joins TRBV7-2 to TRBJ2-3, with a possible D match to TRBD1 (6 bases). The CDR3 loop spans 15 amino acids. V lost 5 bases, J lost 6 bases, and 18 bases lay in between. Germline CDR1 reads SGHTA; CDR2 reads FQGNSA. CDR3 residues: CASSPGTSSGDTQYF. CDR3 in DNA: TGTGCCAGCAGCCCCGGGACATCCTCCGGGGATACGCAGTATTTT.